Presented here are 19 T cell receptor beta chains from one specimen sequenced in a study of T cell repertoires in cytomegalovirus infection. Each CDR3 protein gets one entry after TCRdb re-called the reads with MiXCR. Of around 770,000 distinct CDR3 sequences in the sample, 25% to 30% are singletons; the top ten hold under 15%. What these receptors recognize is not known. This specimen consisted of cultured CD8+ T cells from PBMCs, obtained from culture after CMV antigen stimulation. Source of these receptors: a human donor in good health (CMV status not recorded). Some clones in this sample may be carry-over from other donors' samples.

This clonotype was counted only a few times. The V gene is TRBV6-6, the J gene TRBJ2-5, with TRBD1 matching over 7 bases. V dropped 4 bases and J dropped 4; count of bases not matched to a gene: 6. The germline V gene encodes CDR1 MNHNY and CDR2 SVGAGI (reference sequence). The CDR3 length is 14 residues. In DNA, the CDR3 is TGTGCCAGCAGTTCGGACAGGACGCCAGAGACCCAGTACTTC. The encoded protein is CASSSDRTPETQYF.

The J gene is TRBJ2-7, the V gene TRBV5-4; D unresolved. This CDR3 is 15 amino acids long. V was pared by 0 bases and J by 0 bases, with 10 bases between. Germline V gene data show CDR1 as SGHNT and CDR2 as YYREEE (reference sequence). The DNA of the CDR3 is TGTGCCAGCAGCTTGGACCCGGGTAGCTCCTACGAGCAGTACGTC. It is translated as CASSLDPGSSYEQYV.

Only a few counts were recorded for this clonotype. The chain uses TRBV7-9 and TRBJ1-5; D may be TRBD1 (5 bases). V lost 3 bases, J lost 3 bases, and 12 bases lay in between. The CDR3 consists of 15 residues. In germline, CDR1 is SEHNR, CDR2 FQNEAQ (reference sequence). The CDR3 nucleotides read TGTGCCAGCAGCTTCTCCGGGACCCCCAATCAGCCCCAGCATTTT. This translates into CASSFSGTPNQPQHF.

The CDR3 nucleotides are TGTGCCAGTAGTACCCCGGCGGGGGGCCTCGAGCAGTTCTTC. Its translation: CASSTPAGGLEQFF. The chain links TRBV19 to TRBJ2-1; TRBD2 agrees at 8 bases. Germline V gene data show CDR1 as LNHDA and CDR2 as SQIVND (reference sequence). The CDR3 totals 14 residues. V dropped 4 bases and J dropped 10; count of bases not matched to a gene: 9.

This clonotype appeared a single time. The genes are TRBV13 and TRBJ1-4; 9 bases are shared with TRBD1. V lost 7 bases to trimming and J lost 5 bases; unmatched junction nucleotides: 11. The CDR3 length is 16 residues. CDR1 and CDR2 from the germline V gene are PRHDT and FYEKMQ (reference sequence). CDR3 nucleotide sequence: TGTGCCAGCAACCCCCCTTTAGGGACAGGGAATGAAAAACTGTTTTTT. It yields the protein CASNPPLGTGNEKLFF.

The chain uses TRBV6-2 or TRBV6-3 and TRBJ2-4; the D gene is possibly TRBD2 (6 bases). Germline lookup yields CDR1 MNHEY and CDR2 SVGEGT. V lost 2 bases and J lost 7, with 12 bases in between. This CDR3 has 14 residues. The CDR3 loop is CASSYLAEGNIQYF. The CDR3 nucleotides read TGTGCCAGCAGTTACCTGGCGGAGGGGAACATTCAGTACTTC.

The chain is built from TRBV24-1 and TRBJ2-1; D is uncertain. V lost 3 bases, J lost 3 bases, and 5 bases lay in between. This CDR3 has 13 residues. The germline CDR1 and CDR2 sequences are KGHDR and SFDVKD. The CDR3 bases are TGTGCCACCAGTGATGGCGGCTACAATGAGCAGTTCTTC. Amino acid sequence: CATSDGGYNEQFF.

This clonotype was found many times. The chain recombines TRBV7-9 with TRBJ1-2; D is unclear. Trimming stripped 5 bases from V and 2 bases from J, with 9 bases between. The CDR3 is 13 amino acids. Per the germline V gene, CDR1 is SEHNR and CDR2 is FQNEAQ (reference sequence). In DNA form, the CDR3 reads TGTGCCAGCAGCCCACCTCTCAACTATGGCTACACCTTC. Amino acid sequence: CASSPPLNYGYTF.

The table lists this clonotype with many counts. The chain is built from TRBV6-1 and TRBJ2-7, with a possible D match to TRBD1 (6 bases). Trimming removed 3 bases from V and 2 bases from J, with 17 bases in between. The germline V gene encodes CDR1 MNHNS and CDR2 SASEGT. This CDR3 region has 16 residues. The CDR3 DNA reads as TGTGCCAGCAGTGACTTATCCGGGACACCAACCTACGAGCAGTACTTC. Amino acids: CASSDLSGTPTYEQYF.

CDR3 DNA: TGTGCCAGCAGTTCTCAGGGGGGCCAGTTACAGCCCCAGCATTTT. This gives the protein CASSSQGGQLQPQHF. The chain has TRBV2 and TRBJ1-5; the match to TRBD1 covers 7 bases. Germline V CDR1 and CDR2: SNHLY, FYNNEI. This CDR3 comprises 15 residues. V gave up 5 bases and J gave up 7 bases; unmatched junction bases: 11.

The CDR3 nucleotides read TGTGCCAGCAGTGAATGGGAGGGGCTAAACACTGAAGCTTTCTTT. Amino acids: CASSEWEGLNTEAFF. V usage is TRBV6-1 and J usage is TRBJ1-1; possibly TRBD1 for D (5 bases). Trimming removed 2 bases at V and 2 bases at J, with 12 bases between. This CDR3 comprises 15 residues. Germline loops: CDR1 MNHNS, CDR2 SASEGT.

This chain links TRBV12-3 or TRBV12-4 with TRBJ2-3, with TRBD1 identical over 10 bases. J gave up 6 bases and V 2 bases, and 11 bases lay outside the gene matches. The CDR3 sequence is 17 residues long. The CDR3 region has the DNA TGTGCCAGCAGTTTACCGGGGGGACAGGGGAGGACCGATACGCAGTATTTT. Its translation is CASSLPGGQGRTDTQYF.

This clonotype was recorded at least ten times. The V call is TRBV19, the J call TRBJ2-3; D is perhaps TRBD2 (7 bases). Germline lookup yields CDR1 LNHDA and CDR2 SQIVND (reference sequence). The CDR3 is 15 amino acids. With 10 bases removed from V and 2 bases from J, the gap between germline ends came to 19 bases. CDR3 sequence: CATSKGGQYTDTQYF. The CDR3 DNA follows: TGTGCCACCTCGAAGGGGGGGCAATACACAGATACGCAGTATTTT.

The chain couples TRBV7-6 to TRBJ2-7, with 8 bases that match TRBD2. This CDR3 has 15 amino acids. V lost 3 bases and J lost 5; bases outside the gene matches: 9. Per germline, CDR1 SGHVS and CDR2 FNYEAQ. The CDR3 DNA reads TGTGCCAGCAGCTTTCGGGGGGGTCCTAACCACGAGCAGTACTTC. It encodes CASSFRGGPNHEQYF.

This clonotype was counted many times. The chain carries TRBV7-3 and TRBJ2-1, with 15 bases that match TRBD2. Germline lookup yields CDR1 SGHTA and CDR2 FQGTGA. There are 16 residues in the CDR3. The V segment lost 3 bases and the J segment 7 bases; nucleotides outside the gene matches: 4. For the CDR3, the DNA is TGTGCCAGCAGCTTCGGACTAGCGGGGGGGCGGAATGAGCAGTTCTTC. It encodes CASSFGLAGGRNEQFF.

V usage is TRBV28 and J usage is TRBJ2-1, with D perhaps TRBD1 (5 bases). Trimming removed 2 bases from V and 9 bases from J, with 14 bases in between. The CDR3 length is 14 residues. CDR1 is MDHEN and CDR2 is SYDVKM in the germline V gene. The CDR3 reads CASSLVLGAGEQFF. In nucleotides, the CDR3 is TGTGCCAGCAGTTTAGTGTTAGGGGCCGGTGAGCAGTTCTTC.

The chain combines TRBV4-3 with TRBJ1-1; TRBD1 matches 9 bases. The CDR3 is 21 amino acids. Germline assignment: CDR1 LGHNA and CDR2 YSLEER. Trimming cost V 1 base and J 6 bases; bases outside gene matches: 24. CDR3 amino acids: CASSQGQNTGGAYLSWAEAFF. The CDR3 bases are TGCGCCAGCAGCCAAGGCCAAAACACAGGGGGCGCATATCTTTCCTGGGCTGAAGCTTTCTTT.

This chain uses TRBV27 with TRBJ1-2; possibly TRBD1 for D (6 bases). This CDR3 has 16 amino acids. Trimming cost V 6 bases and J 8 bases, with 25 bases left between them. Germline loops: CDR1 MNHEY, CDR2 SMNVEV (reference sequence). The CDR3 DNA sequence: TGTGCCAGCAGCCGATTCGTGGGGGGGGCGGACAGAGGCTACACCTTC. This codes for CASSRFVGGADRGYTF.

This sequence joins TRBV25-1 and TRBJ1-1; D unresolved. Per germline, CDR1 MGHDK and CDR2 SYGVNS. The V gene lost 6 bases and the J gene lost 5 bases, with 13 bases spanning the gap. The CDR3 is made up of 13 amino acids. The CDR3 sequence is CASRVDGRTEAFF. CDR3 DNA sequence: TGTGCCAGCAGGGTTGATGGAAGGACTGAAGCTTTCTTT.